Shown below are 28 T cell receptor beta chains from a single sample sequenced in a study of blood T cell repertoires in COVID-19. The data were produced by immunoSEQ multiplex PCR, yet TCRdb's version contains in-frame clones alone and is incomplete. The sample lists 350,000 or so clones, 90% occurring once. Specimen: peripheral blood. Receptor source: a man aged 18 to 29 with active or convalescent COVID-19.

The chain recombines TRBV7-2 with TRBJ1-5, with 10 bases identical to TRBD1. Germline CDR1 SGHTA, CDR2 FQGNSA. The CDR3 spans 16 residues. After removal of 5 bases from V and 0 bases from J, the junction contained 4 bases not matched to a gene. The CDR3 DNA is TGTGCCAGCAGCGGGGACAGGGGTATTAGCAATCAGCCCCAGCATTTT. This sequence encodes CASSGDRGISNQPQHF.

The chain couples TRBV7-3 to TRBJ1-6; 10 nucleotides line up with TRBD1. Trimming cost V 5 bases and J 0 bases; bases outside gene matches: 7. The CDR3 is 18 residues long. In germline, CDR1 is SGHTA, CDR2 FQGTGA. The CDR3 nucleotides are TGTGCCAGCAGCCCGGACAGGGGGTTCAGCTCCTATAATTCACCCCTCCACTTT. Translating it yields CASSPDRGFSSYNSPLHF.

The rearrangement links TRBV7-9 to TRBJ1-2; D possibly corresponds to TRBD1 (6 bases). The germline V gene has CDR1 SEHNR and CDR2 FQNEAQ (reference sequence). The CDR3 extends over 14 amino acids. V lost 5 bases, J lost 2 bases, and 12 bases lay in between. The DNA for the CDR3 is TGTGCCAGCAGCACTACCCAGGGGAACTATGGCTACACCTTC. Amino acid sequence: CASSTTQGNYGYTF.

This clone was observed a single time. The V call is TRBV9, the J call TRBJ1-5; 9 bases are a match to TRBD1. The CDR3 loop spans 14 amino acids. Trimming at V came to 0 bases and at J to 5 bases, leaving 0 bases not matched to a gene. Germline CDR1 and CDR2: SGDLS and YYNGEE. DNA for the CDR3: TGTGCCAGCAGCGTAGGACAGGGGGATCAGCCCCAGCATTTT. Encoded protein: CASSVGQGDQPQHF.

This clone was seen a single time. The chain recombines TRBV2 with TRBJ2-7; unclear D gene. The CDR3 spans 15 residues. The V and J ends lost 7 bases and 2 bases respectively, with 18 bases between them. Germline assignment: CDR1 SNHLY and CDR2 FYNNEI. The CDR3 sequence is CASMVGFSAAYEQYF. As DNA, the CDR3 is TGTGCCAGCATGGTCGGGTTTTCTGCGGCCTACGAGCAGTACTTC. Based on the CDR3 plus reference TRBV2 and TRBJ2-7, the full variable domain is EPEVTQTPSHQVTQMGQEVILRCVPISNHLYFYWYRQILGQKVEFLVSFYNNEISEKSEIFDDQFSVERPDGSNFTLKIRSTKLEDSAMYFCASMVGFSAAYEQYFGPGTRLTVT.

Here the CDR3 DNA reads TGTGCCAGCAGCCAAACCAGCTATGGCTACACCTTC. Its translation: CASSQTSYGYTF. The chain links TRBV14 to TRBJ1-2; no firm D call. Germline V lookup: CDR1 SGHDN, CDR2 FVKESK. V lost 2 bases to trimming and J lost 4 bases, with 5 bases between them. CDR3 length: 12 amino acids.

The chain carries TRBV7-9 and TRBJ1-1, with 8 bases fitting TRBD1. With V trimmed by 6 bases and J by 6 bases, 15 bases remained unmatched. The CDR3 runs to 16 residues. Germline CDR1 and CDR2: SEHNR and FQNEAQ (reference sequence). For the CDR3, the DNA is TGTGCCAGCAGTATGACAGGGGCAAAGGGGGAAGCTGAAGCTTTCTTT. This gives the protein CASSMTGAKGEAEAFF.

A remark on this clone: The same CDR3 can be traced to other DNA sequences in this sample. The CDR3 region is CASSYSGQGTYEQYF. DNA of the CDR3: TGTGCCAGCAGTTACTCGGGGCAGGGAACCTACGAGCAGTACTTC. The V gene is TRBV6-5, the J gene TRBJ2-7; weak D call: TRBD1 (5 bases). Trimming pared 0 bases from V and 2 bases from J, leaving 11 bases between. The CDR3 loop spans 15 amino acids. Germline assignment: CDR1 MNHEY and CDR2 SVGAGI.

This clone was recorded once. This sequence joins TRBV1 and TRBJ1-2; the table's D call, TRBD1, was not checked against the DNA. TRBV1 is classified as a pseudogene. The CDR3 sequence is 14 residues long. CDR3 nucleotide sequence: TGCACCAGCAGCCAAGATTCCAGGGACTATGGCTACACCTTC. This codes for CTSSQDSRDYGYTF.

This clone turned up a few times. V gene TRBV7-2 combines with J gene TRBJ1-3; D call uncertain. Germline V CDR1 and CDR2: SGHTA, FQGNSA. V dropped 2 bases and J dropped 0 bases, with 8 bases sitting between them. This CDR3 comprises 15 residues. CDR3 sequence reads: CASSLRGGSGNTIYF. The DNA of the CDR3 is TGTGCCAGCAGCTTACGGGGTGGCTCTGGAAACACCATATATTTT.

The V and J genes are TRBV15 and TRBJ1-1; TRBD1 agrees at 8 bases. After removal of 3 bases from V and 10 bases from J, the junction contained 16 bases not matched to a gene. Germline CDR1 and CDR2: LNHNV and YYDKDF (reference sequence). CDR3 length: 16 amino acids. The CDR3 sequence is CATSSGFATGGLAAFF. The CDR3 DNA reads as TGTGCCACCAGCAGTGGGTTCGCTACAGGGGGATTGGCAGCTTTCTTT.

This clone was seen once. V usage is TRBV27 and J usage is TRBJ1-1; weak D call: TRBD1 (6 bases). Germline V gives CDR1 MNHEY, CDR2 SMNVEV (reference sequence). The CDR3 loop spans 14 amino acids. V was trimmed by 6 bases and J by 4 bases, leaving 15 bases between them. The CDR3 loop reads CASRTGFMVTEAFF. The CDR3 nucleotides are TGTGCCAGCAGAACAGGGTTTATGGTCACTGAAGCTTTCTTT.

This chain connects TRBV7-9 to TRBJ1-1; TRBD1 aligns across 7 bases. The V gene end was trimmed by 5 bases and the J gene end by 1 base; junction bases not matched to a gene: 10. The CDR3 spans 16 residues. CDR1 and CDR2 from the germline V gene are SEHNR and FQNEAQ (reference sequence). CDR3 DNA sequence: TGTGCCAGCAGCCTAGGGACAGCCAGCTGGAACACTGAAGCTTTCTTT. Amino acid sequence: CASSLGTASWNTEAFF.

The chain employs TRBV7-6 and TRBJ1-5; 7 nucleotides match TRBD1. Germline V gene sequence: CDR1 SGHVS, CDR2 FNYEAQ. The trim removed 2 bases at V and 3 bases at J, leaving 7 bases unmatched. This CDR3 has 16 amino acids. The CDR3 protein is CASSLSGTANNQPQHF. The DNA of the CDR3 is TGTGCCAGCAGCTTATCCGGGACAGCGAACAATCAGCCCCAGCATTTT.

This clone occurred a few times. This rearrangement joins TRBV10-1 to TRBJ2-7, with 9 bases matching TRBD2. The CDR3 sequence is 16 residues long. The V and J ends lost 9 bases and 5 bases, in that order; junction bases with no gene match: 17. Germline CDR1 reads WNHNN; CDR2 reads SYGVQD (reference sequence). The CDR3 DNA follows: TGCGCCAGTACTCAACCTGCGGGAGGGCCTAATGACGAGCAGTACTTC. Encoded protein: CASTQPAGGPNDEQYF.

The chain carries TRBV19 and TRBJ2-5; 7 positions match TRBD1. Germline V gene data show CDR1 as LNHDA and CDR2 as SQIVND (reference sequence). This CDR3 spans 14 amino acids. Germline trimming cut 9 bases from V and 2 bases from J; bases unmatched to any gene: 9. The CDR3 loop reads CASRDRDYQETQYF. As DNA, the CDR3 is TGTGCCAGCAGGGACAGAGACTATCAAGAGACCCAGTACTTC.

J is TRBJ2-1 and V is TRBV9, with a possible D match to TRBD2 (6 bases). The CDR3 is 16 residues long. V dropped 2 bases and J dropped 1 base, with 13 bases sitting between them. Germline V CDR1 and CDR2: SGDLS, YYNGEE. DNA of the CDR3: TGTGCCAGCAGCGTTCGATCTAGCGTGTCCTACAATGAGCAGTTCTTC. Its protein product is CASSVRSSVSYNEQFF. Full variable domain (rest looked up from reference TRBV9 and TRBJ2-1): DSGVTQTPKHLITATGQRVTLRCSPRSGDLSVYWYQQSLDQGLQFLIQYYNGEERAKGNILERFSAQQFPDLHSELNLSSLELGDSALYFCASSVRSSVSYNEQFFGPGTRLTVL.

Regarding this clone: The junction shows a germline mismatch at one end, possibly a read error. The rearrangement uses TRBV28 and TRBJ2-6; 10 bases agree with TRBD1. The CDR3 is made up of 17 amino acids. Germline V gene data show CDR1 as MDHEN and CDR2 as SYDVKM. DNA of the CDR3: TGTGCCAGTACTCCCGGGACAGGGGTCTCTGGGGCCAACGTGCTGACTTTC. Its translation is CASTPGTGVSGANVLTF.

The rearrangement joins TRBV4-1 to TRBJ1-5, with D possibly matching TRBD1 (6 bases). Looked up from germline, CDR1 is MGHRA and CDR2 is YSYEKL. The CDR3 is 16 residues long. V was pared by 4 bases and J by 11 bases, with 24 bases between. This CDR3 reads CASSRIPGQKIMAQHF. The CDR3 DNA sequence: TGCGCCAGCAGCCGTATCCCCGGACAGAAAATTATGGCCCAGCATTTT.

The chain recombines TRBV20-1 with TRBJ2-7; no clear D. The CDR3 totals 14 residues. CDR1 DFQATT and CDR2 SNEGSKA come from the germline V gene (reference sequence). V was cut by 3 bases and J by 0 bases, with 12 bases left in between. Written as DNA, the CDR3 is TGCAGTGCTAGTCACCGCGCAAGCTCCTACGAGCAGTACTTC. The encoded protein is CSASHRASSYEQYF.

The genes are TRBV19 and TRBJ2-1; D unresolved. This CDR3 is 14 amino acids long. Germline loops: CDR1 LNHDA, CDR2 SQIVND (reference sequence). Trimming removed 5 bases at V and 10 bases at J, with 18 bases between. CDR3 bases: TGTGCCAGTAGTCCAAAAGTCTCGGGTTCCGAGCAGTTCTTC. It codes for CASSPKVSGSEQFF.

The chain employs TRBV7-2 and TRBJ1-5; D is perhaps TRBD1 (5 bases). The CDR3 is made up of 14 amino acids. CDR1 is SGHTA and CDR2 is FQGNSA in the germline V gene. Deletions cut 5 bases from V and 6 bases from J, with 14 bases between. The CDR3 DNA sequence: TGTGCCAGCAGCCCAAGGGGCGTAGGTCAGCCCCAGCATTTT. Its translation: CASSPRGVGQPQHF.

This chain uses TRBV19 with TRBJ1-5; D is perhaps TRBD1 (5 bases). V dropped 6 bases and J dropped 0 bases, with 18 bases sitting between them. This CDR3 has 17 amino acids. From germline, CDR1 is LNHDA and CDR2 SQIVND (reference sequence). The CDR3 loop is CASSEGARPNSNQPQHF. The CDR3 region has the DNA TGTGCCAGTAGCGAAGGGGCCCGGCCTAATAGCAATCAGCCCCAGCATTTT.

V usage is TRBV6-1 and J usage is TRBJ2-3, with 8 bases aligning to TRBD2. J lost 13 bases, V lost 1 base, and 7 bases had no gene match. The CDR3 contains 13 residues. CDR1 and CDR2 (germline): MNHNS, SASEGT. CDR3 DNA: TGTGCCAGCAGTGAAGTCGTAGCGGGGCCCAAGTATTTT. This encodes CASSEVVAGPKYF.

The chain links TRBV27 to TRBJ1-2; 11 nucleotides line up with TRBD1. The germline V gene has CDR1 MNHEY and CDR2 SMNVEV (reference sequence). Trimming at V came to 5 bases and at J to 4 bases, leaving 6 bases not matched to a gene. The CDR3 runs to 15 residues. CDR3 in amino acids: CASSPRTGGIYGYTF. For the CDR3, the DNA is TGTGCCAGCAGTCCGCGGACAGGGGGCATCTATGGCTACACCTTC.

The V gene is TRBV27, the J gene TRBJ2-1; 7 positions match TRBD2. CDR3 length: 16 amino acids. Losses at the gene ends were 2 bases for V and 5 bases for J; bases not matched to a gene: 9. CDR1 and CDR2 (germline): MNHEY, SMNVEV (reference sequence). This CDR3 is CASSLGAGEVNNEQFF. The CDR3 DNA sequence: TGTGCCAGCAGTTTAGGGGCGGGAGAGGTCAACAATGAGCAGTTCTTC.

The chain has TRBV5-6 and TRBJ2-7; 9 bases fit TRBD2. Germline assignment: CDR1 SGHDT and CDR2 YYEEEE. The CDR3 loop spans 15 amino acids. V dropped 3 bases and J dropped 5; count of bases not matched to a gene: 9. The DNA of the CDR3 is TGTGCCAGCAGCTCGCCAGCGGGAGGTTCCCACGAGCAGTACTTC. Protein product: CASSSPAGGSHEQYF.

In DNA form, the CDR3 reads TGTGCCAGCAGTATCAACCCCACAGGAAACACCATATATTTT. Translating it yields CASSINPTGNTIYF. The V gene is TRBV2, the J gene TRBJ1-3; D is unresolved. The germline CDR1 and CDR2 sequences are SNHLY and FYNNEI. The V end was cut by 5 bases, the J end by 4 bases, with 12 bases between. The CDR3 spans 14 residues.